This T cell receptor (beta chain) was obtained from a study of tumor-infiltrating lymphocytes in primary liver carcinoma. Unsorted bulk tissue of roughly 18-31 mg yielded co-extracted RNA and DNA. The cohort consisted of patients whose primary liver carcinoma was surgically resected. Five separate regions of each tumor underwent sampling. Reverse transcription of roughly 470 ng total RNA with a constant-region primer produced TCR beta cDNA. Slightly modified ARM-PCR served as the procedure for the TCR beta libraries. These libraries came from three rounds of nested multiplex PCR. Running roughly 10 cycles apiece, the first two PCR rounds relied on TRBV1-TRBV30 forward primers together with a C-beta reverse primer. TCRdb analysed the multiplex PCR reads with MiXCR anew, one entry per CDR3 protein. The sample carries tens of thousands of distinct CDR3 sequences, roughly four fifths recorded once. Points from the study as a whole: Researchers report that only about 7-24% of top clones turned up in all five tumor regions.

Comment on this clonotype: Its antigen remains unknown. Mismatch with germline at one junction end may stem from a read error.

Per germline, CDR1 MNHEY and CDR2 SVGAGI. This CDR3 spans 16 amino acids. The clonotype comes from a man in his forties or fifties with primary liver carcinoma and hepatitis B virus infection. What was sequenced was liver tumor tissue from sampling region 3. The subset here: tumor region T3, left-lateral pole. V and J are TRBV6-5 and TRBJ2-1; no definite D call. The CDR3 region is CACSYPTSSPYNEQFF. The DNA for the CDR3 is TGTGCCTGCAGTTACCCTACGAGCTCCCCCTACAATGAGCAGTTCTTC.